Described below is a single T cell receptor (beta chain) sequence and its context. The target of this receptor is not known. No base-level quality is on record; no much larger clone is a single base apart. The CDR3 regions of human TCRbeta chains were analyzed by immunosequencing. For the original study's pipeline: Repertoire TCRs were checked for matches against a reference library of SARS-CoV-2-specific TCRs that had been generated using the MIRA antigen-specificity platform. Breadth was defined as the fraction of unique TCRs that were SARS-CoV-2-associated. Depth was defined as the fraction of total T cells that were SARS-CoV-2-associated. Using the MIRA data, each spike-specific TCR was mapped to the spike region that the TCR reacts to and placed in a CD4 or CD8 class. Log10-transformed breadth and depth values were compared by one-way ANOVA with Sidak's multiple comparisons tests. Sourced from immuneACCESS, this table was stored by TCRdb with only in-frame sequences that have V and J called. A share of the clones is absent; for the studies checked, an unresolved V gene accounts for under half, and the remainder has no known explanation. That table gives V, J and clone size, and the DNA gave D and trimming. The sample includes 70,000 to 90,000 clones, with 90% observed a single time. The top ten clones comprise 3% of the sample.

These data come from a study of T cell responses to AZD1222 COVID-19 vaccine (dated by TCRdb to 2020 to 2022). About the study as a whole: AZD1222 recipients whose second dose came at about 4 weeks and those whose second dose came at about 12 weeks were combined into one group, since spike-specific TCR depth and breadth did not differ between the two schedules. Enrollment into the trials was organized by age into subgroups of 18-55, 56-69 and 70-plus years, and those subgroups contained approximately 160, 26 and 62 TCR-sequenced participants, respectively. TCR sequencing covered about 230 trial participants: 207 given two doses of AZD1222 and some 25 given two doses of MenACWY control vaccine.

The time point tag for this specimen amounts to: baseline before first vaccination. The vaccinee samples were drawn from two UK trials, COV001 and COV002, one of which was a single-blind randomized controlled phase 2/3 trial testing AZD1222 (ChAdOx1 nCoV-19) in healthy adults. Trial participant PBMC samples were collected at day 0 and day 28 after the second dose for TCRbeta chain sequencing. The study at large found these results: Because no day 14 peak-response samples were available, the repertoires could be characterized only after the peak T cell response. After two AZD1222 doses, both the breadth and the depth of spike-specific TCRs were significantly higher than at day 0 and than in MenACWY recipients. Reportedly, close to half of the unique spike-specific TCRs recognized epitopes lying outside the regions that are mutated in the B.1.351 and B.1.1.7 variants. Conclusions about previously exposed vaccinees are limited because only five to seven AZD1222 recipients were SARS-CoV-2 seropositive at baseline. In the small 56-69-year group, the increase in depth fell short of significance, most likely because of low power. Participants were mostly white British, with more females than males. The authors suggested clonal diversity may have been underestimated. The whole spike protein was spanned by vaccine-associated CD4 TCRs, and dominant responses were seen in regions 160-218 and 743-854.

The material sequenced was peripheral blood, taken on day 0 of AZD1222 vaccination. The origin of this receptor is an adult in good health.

The CDR3: CATLAGNTQYF. In nucleotide form, the sequence is TGTGCCACGCTTGCAGGGAATACGCAGTATTTT. Recombination connected TRBV6-5 to TRBJ2-3; a weak D assignment points to TRBD1 (5 bases agree). Cut back by 10 bases and 7 bases, the V and J ends lie 12 bases apart. In the germline V gene, CDR1 corresponds to MNHEY and CDR2 to SVGAGI. The CDR3 contains 11 residues, cysteine and phenylalanine counted. Left in the record is the CDR3 DNA by itself, 33 bases read in frame from the first base.